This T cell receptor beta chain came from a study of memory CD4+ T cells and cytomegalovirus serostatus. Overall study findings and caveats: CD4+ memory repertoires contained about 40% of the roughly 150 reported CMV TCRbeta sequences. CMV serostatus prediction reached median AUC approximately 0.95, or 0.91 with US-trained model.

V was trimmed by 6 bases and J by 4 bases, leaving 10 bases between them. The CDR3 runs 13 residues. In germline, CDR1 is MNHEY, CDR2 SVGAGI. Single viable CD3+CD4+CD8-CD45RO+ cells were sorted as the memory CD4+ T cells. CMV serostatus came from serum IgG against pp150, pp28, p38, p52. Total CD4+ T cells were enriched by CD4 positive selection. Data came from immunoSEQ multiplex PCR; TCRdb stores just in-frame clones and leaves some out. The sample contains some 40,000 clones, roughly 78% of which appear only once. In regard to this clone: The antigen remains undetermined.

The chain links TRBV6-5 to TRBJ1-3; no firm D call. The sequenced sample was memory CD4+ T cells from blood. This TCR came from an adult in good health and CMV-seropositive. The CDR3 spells CASSSVGGNTIYF. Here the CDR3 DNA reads TGTGCCAGCAGCTCCGTGGGCGGAAACACCATATATTTT.